The 14 T cell receptor beta chains below were found in one sample sequenced in a study of tissue T cells after allogeneic stem cell transplantation. Assay used: immunoSEQ multiplex PCR; TCRdb lists only in-frame clones, some missing. The data contain about 9,800 clones, 65% of them singletons. The input for sequencing was tissue from the stomach, taken at autopsy. The receptors derive from a male donor aged 60 or older with lung cancer.

This clone counts as medium-sized. The chain has TRBV7-3 and TRBJ2-6; no reliable D call. With 6 bases removed from V and 3 bases from J, the gap between germline ends came to 9 bases. This CDR3 is 14 amino acids long. Germline V gene sequence: CDR1 SGHTA, CDR2 FQGTGA. CDR3 sequence: CASSRAGGANVLTF. The CDR3, as DNA: TGTGCCAGCAGTAGGGCTGGTGGGGCCAACGTCCTGACTTTC.

This chain joins TRBV19 and TRBJ1-3; possible D gene TRBD1, 5 bases. V was clipped by 7 bases and J by 4 bases, with 17 bases between them. The germline CDR1 and CDR2 sequences are LNHDA and SQIVND (reference sequence). The CDR3 length is 15 residues. In DNA form, the CDR3 reads TGTGCCAGTACACGAAGGGGTGAAGCAGGAAACACCATATATTTT. As protein: CASTRRGEAGNTIYF.

The CDR3 reads CASRVGQFNYGYTF. The CDR3 nucleotides are TGCGCCAGCAGGGTTGGACAGTTTAACTATGGCTACACCTTC. This rearrangement joins TRBV5-1 to TRBJ1-2, with a possible D match to TRBD1 (6 bases). The length of the CDR3 is 14 residues. V was clipped by 5 bases and J by 1 base, with 12 bases between them. Looked up from germline, CDR1 is SGHRS and CDR2 is YFSETQ. Full variable domain (missing parts from reference TRBV5-1 and TRBJ1-2): KAGVTQTPRYLIKTRGQQVTLSCSPISGHRSVSWYQQTPGQGLQFLFEYFSETQRNKGNFPGRFSGRQFSNSRSEMNVSTLELGDSALYLCASRVGQFNYGYTFGSGTRLTVV.

This clone was counted only a few times. The rearrangement joins TRBV21-1 to TRBJ1-2; TRBD1, the D gene given by the table, was not confirmed from the DNA. TRBV21-1 counts as a pseudogene. This CDR3 has 17 residues. The CDR3 loop reads CASSKVCTTGGHHGYTF. The CDR3 bases are TGTGCCAGCAGCAAAGTATGTACGACAGGGGGCCATCATGGCTACACCTTC.

The chain combines TRBV19 with TRBJ1-2; 9 positions agree with TRBD1. V gave up 5 bases and J gave up 5 bases; unmatched junction bases: 3. From germline, CDR1 is LNHDA and CDR2 SQIVND (reference sequence). This CDR3 spans 13 amino acids. The CDR3 region has the DNA TGTGCCAGTAGTGTCGGGACAGGGTATGGCTACACCTTC. It encodes CASSVGTGYGYTF.

The chain joins TRBV5-1 to TRBJ1-2; possible D gene TRBD1, 6 bases. The CDR3 has 14 residues. Trimming removed 2 bases from V and 5 bases from J, with 13 bases in between. In germline, CDR1 is SGHRS, CDR2 YFSETQ. CDR3 protein: CASSFHQGRYGYTF. Here the CDR3 DNA reads TGCGCCAGCAGCTTTCACCAGGGGCGTTATGGCTACACCTTC.

The rearrangement links TRBV30 to TRBJ1-5; TRBD1 might be the D (5 bases). This CDR3 region has 12 residues. Germline V gene data show CDR1 as GTSNPN and CDR2 as SVGIG (reference sequence). The V gene lost 5 bases and the J gene lost 4 bases, with 9 bases spanning the gap. The CDR3 bases are TGTGCCTGGGGGACGGGGAATCAGCCCCAGCATTTT. Its translation: CAWGTGNQPQHF.

In this sample, this clone turned up a few times. The chain carries TRBV12-3 or TRBV12-4 and TRBJ1-1; D is undetermined. Trimming left V 5 bases short and J 0 bases short, with 7 bases between. This CDR3 comprises 13 residues. CDR3 sequence: CASSPHLNTEAFF. The CDR3, as DNA: TGTGCCAGCAGTCCACATCTGAACACTGAAGCTTTCTTT.

This chain connects TRBV7-2 to TRBJ2-7; D is uncertain. Germline V gene sequence: CDR1 SGHTA, CDR2 FQGNSA. This CDR3 is 12 amino acids long. V was pared by 1 base and J by 4 bases, with 5 bases between. The CDR3 sequence is CASSLVGYEQYF. CDR3 DNA: TGTGCCAGCAGCTTAGTGGGGTACGAGCAGTACTTC.

The rearrangement links TRBV5-1 to TRBJ2-2; tentatively, D is TRBD1 or TRBD2 (5 bases each). From germline, CDR1 is SGHRS and CDR2 YFSETQ. The CDR3 is made up of 16 amino acids. The V end lost 3 bases, the J end lost 0 bases, and 12 bases lay between the germline ends. The CDR3 DNA reads as TGCGCCAGCAGCTCCGGGGCGACCTCGAACACCGGGGAGCTGTTTTTT. Its protein is CASSSGATSNTGELFF.

V gene TRBV11-2 combines with J gene TRBJ2-7; D tentatively fits TRBD1 or TRBD2 (5 bases each). CDR1 and CDR2 from the germline V gene are SGHAT and FQNNGV. The CDR3 is made up of 13 amino acids. V lost 7 bases to trimming and J lost 3 bases, with 13 bases between them. The CDR3 DNA is TGTGCCAGCAAGATTGGGGGAGACTACGAGCAGTACTTC. This gives the protein CASKIGGDYEQYF.

The chain carries TRBV5-4 and TRBJ2-5; 7 bases fit TRBD1. Trimming removed 0 bases from V and 5 bases from J; junction bases left unmatched: 10. The V gene's germline CDR1 is SGHNT and CDR2 YYREEE (reference sequence). This CDR3 spans 16 amino acids. CDR3 in DNA: TGTGCCAGCAGCTTGGCCGGGGCAGGGGGATCGGAGACCCAGTACTTC. Translating gives CASSLAGAGGSETQYF.

V gene TRBV7-9 combines with J gene TRBJ1-4, with unresolved D. The V end was cut by 3 bases, the J end by 3 bases, with 8 bases between. This CDR3 spans 14 amino acids. Germline V gene lookup returns CDR1 SEHNR and CDR2 FQNEAQ (reference sequence). CDR3 in DNA: TGTGCCAGCAGCTTCGAGACACCTAATGAAAAACTGTTTTTT. It codes for CASSFETPNEKLFF.

The chain combines TRBV11-1 with TRBJ2-2; D uncertain. This CDR3 spans 15 amino acids. V lost 6 bases and J 0 bases, leaving 11 bases between the germline ends. Looked up from germline, CDR1 is SGHAT and CDR2 is FQDESV (reference sequence). CDR3 amino acids: CASSRLAANTGELFF. The CDR3 DNA reads TGTGCCAGCAGTAGACTTGCAGCGAACACCGGGGAGCTGTTTTTT.